The rows below give T cell receptor beta chains drawn from one sample of a study of T cells expressing NK-cell markers. Using the 5' RACE reads, TCRdb records one entry per CDR3 protein without DNA. In total, the table holds a few hundred thousand distinct CDR3 sequences. Material for sequencing was blood T cells: a sorted CD56 or NKG2C T cell subset, CD4+ or CD8+ T cells, or bulk PBMC T cells (not recorded which). All receptors come from a man between 18 and 35 years old in good health. CDR3s include the opening cysteine and the closing phenylalanine or tryptophan.

v_gene	j_gene	CDR3aa
TRBV4-1	TRBJ1-2	CASSQERQGLYGYTF
TRBV6-1	TRBJ1-1	CASMGRDREGTEAFF
TRBV12-3/TRBV12-4	TRBJ1-1	CASSDTRGAKYEAFF
TRBV29-1	TRBJ1-2	CTGAGDYGYTF
TRBV7-9	TRBJ2-1	CASSPRLAGVDEQFF
TRBV7-2	TRBJ1-5	CASSLGFGNQPQHF
TRBV11-2	TRBJ2-1	CASSLGGWWEGPSEQFF
TRBV20-1	TRBJ2-1	CSASPGLVSNEQFF
TRBV6-1	TRBJ1-6	CASSETGGGNNSPLHF
TRBV5-1	TRBJ2-3	CASSLTPQGREDTQYF
TRBV12-3/TRBV12-4	TRBJ1-1	CASSLNRGGMTEAFF
TRBV29-1	TRBJ2-1	CSVENPPAGGDNEQFF
TRBV7-9	TRBJ1-4	CASDGGDEKLFF
TRBV10-3	TRBJ2-2	CAISGPAAGEDTGELFF
TRBV7-8	TRBJ2-5	CASSYGLAGGPGTQYF
TRBV7-6	TRBJ2-2	CASSTTSGRVSGELFF
TRBV4-1	TRBJ2-5	CASSQGADYQETQYF
TRBV25-1	TRBJ1-3	CASYGRTSSGNTIYF
TRBV9	TRBJ1-2	CASSATDSRYGYTF
TRBV20-1	TRBJ2-7	CSATRQGASYEQYF
TRBV5-4	TRBJ2-4	CASSFGDRGAKNIQYF
TRBV18	TRBJ2-3	CASSPQVPASTDTQYF
TRBV9	TRBJ2-7	CASSPGTSGLYEQYF
TRBV7-9	TRBJ2-3	CASSLALRGGTQYF
TRBV4-3	TRBJ1-1	CASSQSAVNTEAFF
TRBV28	TRBJ2-1	CALTGAFNEQFF
TRBV11-2	TRBJ2-1	CASSWGLAGGEQFF
TRBV7-9	TRBJ2-1	CASSFVRNEQFF
TRBV20-1	TRBJ2-6	CSAPRSTGGDVGANVLTF
TRBV2	TRBJ2-2	CASSDLRDPGDTGELFF
TRBV12-3/TRBV12-4	TRBJ2-2	CASSLIGELFF
TRBV5-5	TRBJ2-7	CASSVWTSGTEQYF
TRBV29-1	TRBJ2-1	CSVEGWLVNEQFF
TRBV7-6	TRBJ2-1	CASSSWVTSAYNEQFF
TRBV24-1	TRBJ2-7	CATGSFRIYEQYF